What follows are 22 T cell receptor beta chains derived from one specimen sequenced in a study of patients and donors after allogeneic stem cell transplantation. TCRdb re-called the RT-PCR reads through MiXCR, storing one row per CDR3 protein. Counted here are roughly 940,000 distinct CDR3 sequences, about a sixth occurring once; the ten biggest clones make up approximately 5.9%. What was sequenced was blood, either unsorted or a sorted T cell fraction (not recorded which). Every receptor here comes from a human donor who was either an allogeneic HSCT recipient or a stem cell or donor lymphocyte infusion donor (not recorded which). It is not recorded whose cells these are; they may come from a transplant donor.

This clonotype was counted between two and nine times. The chain carries TRBV20-1 and TRBJ1-5; D is undetermined. The V end lost 6 bases, the J end lost 3 bases, and 12 bases lay between the germline ends. The germline CDR1 and CDR2 sequences are DFQATT and SNEGSKA (reference sequence). This CDR3 contains 13 residues. The CDR3 sequence is CSAYIDINQPQHF. Here the CDR3 DNA reads TGCAGTGCGTACATTGATATCAATCAGCCCCAGCATTTT.

This clonotype appeared many times. The rearrangement links TRBV12-3 or TRBV12-4 to TRBJ2-2; the D gene is possibly TRBD2 (5 bases). The ends were cut back, 6 bases at V and 5 bases at J, with 7 bases in the middle. The CDR3 is 12 residues long. This CDR3 is CASRSGTGELFF. Written as DNA, the CDR3 is TGTGCCAGCAGATCGGGGACCGGGGAGCTGTTTTTT.

The chain links TRBV4-1 to TRBJ2-1; 14 bases align to TRBD2. Germline V CDR1 and CDR2: MGHRA, YSYEKL. V shed 3 bases and J 0 bases; nucleotides not matched to a gene: 4. The CDR3 covers 18 residues. CDR3 DNA: TGCGCCAGCAGCCAGGGACTAGCGGGAGTTATCTCCTACAATGAGCAGTTCTTC. It is translated as CASSQGLAGVISYNEQFF.

V and J are TRBV20-1 and TRBJ2-3; 8 bases map to TRBD2. Germline trimming cut 0 bases from V and 5 bases from J; bases unmatched to any gene: 10. From germline, CDR1 is DFQATT and CDR2 SNEGSKA (reference sequence). CDR3 length: 16 amino acids. CDR3 in amino acids: CSARDYTSGGGDTQYF. The CDR3 nucleotides read TGCAGTGCTAGAGACTATACTAGCGGAGGGGGAGATACGCAGTATTTT.

The V call is TRBV11-2, the J call TRBJ1-1, with D possibly matching TRBD1 (5 bases). CDR3 length: 13 residues. The V gene's germline CDR1 is SGHAT and CDR2 FQNNGV. Trimming cost V 1 base and J 6 bases, with 9 bases left between them. This chain's CDR3 is CASSLGRGPEAFF. Here the CDR3 DNA reads TGTGCCAGCAGCTTAGGGCGGGGACCTGAAGCTTTCTTT.

The V call is TRBV12-3 or TRBV12-4, the J call TRBJ2-5, with D maybe TRBD1 (6 bases). The CDR3 is made up of 15 amino acids. The V and J ends lost 2 bases and 5 bases respectively, with 15 bases between them. The CDR3 spells CASSLLGQGWETQYF. CDR3 nucleotides: TGTGCCAGCAGTTTATTGGGTCAGGGGTGGGAGACCCAGTACTTC.

The CDR3 sequence is CSARGLRGNTEAFF. The CDR3 DNA reads TGCAGTGCTAGAGGGCTTAGGGGAAACACTGAAGCTTTCTTT. The V call is TRBV20-1, the J call TRBJ1-1, with TRBD1 as a possible D gene (5 bases). Looked up from germline, CDR1 is DFQATT and CDR2 is SNEGSKA (reference sequence). V was shortened by 1 base and J by 2 bases, with 11 bases between the two germline ends. This CDR3 comprises 14 residues.

Only a few counts were recorded for this clonotype. V usage is TRBV29-1 and J usage is TRBJ2-1, with D unclear. The germline CDR1 and CDR2 sequences are SQVTM and ANQGSEA. V lost 4 bases and J 3 bases, leaving 7 bases between the germline ends. This CDR3 has 12 residues. The CDR3 sequence: CSVGKNYNEQFF. CDR3 nucleotides: TGCAGCGTTGGGAAAAACTACAATGAGCAGTTCTTC.

This clonotype was counted a few times. The rearrangement uses TRBV6-2 or TRBV6-3 and TRBJ1-1; no clear D gene. Between the trimmed V and J ends, which lost 5 bases and 0 bases, there was a span of 7 bases. The germline V gene encodes CDR1 MNHEY and CDR2 SVGEGT. The CDR3 totals 13 residues. The CDR3 DNA reads as TGTGCCAGCAGTACGTATGTGAACACTGAAGCTTTCTTT. It is translated as CASSTYVNTEAFF.

This clonotype was recorded many times. This rearrangement joins TRBV4-2 to TRBJ2-4; unclear D gene. V was pared by 1 base and J by 6 bases, with 4 bases between. The CDR3 totals 12 residues. Per germline, CDR1 LGHNA and CDR2 YNFKEQ. The CDR3 loop reads CASSQGGNIQYF. CDR3 nucleotides: TGTGCCAGCAGCCAAGGCGGAAACATTCAGTACTTC.

The chain carries TRBV24-1 and TRBJ2-7; the match to TRBD1 covers 7 bases. V shed 4 bases and J 5 bases; nucleotides not matched to a gene: 13. The CDR3 runs to 16 residues. The germline V gene has CDR1 KGHDR and CDR2 SFDVKD. For the CDR3, the DNA is TGTGCCACCAGTGAGATTACTGCGACAGGGTCCCACGAGCAGTACTTC. It specifies CATSEITATGSHEQYF.

V is TRBV20-1 and J is TRBJ2-5; 13 positions match TRBD2. The V segment lost 1 base and the J segment 5 bases; nucleotides outside the gene matches: 7. The CDR3 sequence is 16 residues long. The germline V gene encodes CDR1 DFQATT and CDR2 SNEGSKA (reference sequence). For the CDR3, the DNA is TGCAGTGCTAGAGTTACTAGCGGGGGGGCCTGGGAGACCCAGTACTTC. Residues: CSARVTSGGAWETQYF.

This clonotype was counted only a few times. The chain recombines TRBV6-1 with TRBJ2-1, with 10 bases aligning to TRBD2. Germline V gives CDR1 MNHNS, CDR2 SASEGT. V shed 7 bases and J 7 bases; nucleotides not matched to a gene: 10. The CDR3 consists of 15 residues. The CDR3 here is CASKLSLAGVNEQFF. The DNA for the CDR3 is TGTGCCAGCAAGCTCAGCCTAGCGGGAGTAAATGAGCAGTTCTTC.

The table lists this clonotype with a few counts. The CDR3 region has the DNA TGTGCCAGCAGTTACCAACAGGGTATCTCTGGCTACACCTTC. This encodes CASSYQQGISGYTF. The rearrangement uses TRBV6-5 and TRBJ1-2; a possible D gene is TRBD1 (6 bases). This CDR3 has 14 residues. V was pared by 2 bases and J by 7 bases, with 14 bases between. From germline, CDR1 is MNHEY and CDR2 SVGAGI.

The chain combines TRBV6-5 with TRBJ1-6; TRBD1 might be the D (6 bases). Germline V gene lookup returns CDR1 MNHEY and CDR2 SVGAGI. With 2 bases removed from V and 5 bases from J, the gap between germline ends came to 10 bases. The CDR3 length is 15 residues. For the CDR3, the DNA is TGTGCCAGCAGTTACCGGGGGGCGGATAATTCACCCCTCCACTTT. Protein: CASSYRGADNSPLHF.

This clonotype has more than one count but fewer than ten. The chain employs TRBV5-1 and TRBJ1-6, with D perhaps TRBD1 (5 bases). The V gene's germline CDR1 is SGHRS and CDR2 YFSETQ. V was cut by 1 base and J by 9 bases, with 14 bases left in between. The CDR3 is 15 residues long. The CDR3 loop is CASSLNLQGGSPLHF. Written as DNA, the CDR3 is TGCGCCAGCAGCTTGAATTTGCAGGGAGGTTCACCCCTCCACTTT.

This clonotype has just a few counts. The chain joins TRBV6-1 to TRBJ1-1; the D gene is possibly TRBD1 (5 bases). Germline CDR1 reads MNHNS; CDR2 reads SASEGT. Trimming pared 5 bases from V and 5 bases from J, leaving 12 bases between. This CDR3 has 13 residues. CDR3 coding DNA: TGTGCCAGCAGTAATTCAGACAGAACTGAAGCTTTCTTT. Translation gives CASSNSDRTEAFF.

The chain has TRBV7-9 and TRBJ2-7; 10 bases are shared with TRBD1. Germline values: CDR1 SEHNR, CDR2 FQNEAQ (reference sequence). The junction had 10 bases not matched to a gene; V was cut back by 5 bases and J by 3 bases. This CDR3 has 16 amino acids. The CDR3, as DNA: TGTGCCAGCAGCGGCGTTCCGGGACAGGGGTTCTACGAGCAGTACTTC. This encodes CASSGVPGQGFYEQYF.

This clonotype was observed many times. The chain carries TRBV11-2 and TRBJ2-7; a weak D match, TRBD2 (5 bases). Trimming took off 4 bases at V and 4 bases at J, with 23 bases between the two ends. Germline CDR1 and CDR2: SGHAT and FQNNGV. The CDR3 is made up of 17 amino acids. CDR3 region: CASSSHLPGNGLYEQYF. Written as DNA, the CDR3 is TGTGCCAGCAGCTCACATCTCCCCGGGAACGGATTGTACGAGCAGTACTTC.

This clonotype has ten or more counts. The genes are TRBV10-3 and TRBJ2-1, with a weak D call TRBD2 (7 bases). Per the germline V gene, CDR1 is ENHRY and CDR2 is SYGVKD. V lost 10 bases and J 6 bases, leaving 19 bases between the germline ends. This CDR3 comprises 14 residues. As DNA, the CDR3 is TGTGCCAGCGACCGGGGGGCTGCCAGCAATGAGCAGTTCTTC. Its protein product is CASDRGAASNEQFF.

The chain links TRBV3-1 to TRBJ1-5; 7 positions match TRBD1. The CDR3 length is 13 residues. The V gene end was trimmed by 1 base and the J gene end by 9 bases; junction bases not matched to a gene: 3. Germline loops: CDR1 LGHDT, CDR2 YNNKEL (reference sequence). As DNA, the CDR3 is TGTGCCAGCAGCCAAGCAGGGGGGTTGCCCCAGCATTTT. This sequence encodes CASSQAGGLPQHF.

This chain links TRBV14 with TRBJ1-3; 8 bases align to TRBD1. The CDR3 is 16 amino acids. Germline trimming cut 4 bases from V and 3 bases from J; bases unmatched to any gene: 8. Germline values: CDR1 SGHDN, CDR2 FVKESK. CDR3 in amino acids: CASSLHRGKIGNTIYF. The CDR3 region has the DNA TGTGCCAGCAGCCTCCACAGGGGGAAGATTGGAAACACCATATATTTT.